A single sample is the source of the 24 T cell receptor beta chains below, sequenced in a study of Ad26.COV2.S vaccination and SARS-CoV-2 variants. Data came from immunoSEQ multiplex PCR; TCRdb stores just in-frame clones and leaves some out. The sample has 510,000 or so clones, around 88% seen once. As for treatment: around 19 received Ad26.COV2.S at low or high dose, single or two shots; 5 received placebo; per-sample allocation not given. Each sample was drawn 63 days after the first injection (of vaccine or placebo). Sequenced material: peripheral blood, taken in a trial of Ad26.COV2.S vaccine versus placebo. The source of these receptors is a person aged 18-65 years who received the Ad26.COV2.S COVID-19 vaccine or a placebo.

V usage is TRBV5-1 and J usage is TRBJ2-2; the D gene is possibly TRBD2 (5 bases). Looked up from germline, CDR1 is SGHRS and CDR2 is YFSETQ. CDR3 length: 15 amino acids. V shed 0 bases and J shed 3 bases, with 9 bases lying between them. DNA for the CDR3: TGCGCCAGCAGCTTGGAAGGACTTCACACCGGGGAGCTGTTTTTT. As protein: CASSLEGLHTGELFF.

The chain has TRBV27 and TRBJ2-1, with TRBD2 as a possible D gene (6 bases). CDR1 is MNHEY, CDR2 SMNVEV, per germline (reference sequence). The CDR3 covers 17 residues. Deletions cut 4 bases from V and 0 bases from J, with 16 bases between. The CDR3 region has the DNA TGTGCCAGCAGTTCGGTTTGGGACTCGAGCTCCTACAATGAGCAGTTCTTC. It encodes CASSSVWDSSSYNEQFF.

Points on this clone: Other DNA sequences in this specimen translate into the identical CDR3. This chain connects TRBV7-9 to TRBJ1-1; D remains ambiguous. CDR1 and CDR2 (germline): SEHNR, FQNEAQ (reference sequence). Trimming removed 6 bases at V and 0 bases at J, with 8 bases between. The CDR3 is 13 residues long. The CDR3 DNA sequence: TGTGCCAGCAGTTTGACGGTGAACACTGAAGCTTTCTTT. Translated, it gives CASSLTVNTEAFF.

The count of this clone is one. The rearrangement joins TRBV16 to TRBJ2-4, with 9 positions matching TRBD1. Germline V gene lookup returns CDR1 KGHSY and CDR2 FQNENV. With V trimmed by 6 bases and J by 5 bases, 8 bases remained unmatched. The CDR3 loop spans 15 amino acids. The CDR3 nucleotides read TGTGCCAGCAGTGGACAGGGGCGGCTTGAAAACATTCAGTACTTC. Translation: CASSGQGRLENIQYF.

There are a few counts of this clone. The chain employs TRBV9 and TRBJ2-3; D is unclear. V lost 4 bases and J lost 5, with 11 bases in between. The V gene's germline CDR1 is SGDLS and CDR2 YYNGEE. The CDR3 spans 13 residues. CDR3 in amino acids: CASSPRVKDTQYF. In DNA, the CDR3 is TGTGCCAGCAGCCCCCGTGTTAAAGATACGCAGTATTTT.

The chain uses TRBV25-1 and TRBJ1-4; D possibly corresponds to TRBD1 (5 bases). The V end was cut by 5 bases, the J end by 8 bases, with 9 bases between. The CDR3 is made up of 12 amino acids. The V gene's germline CDR1 is MGHDK and CDR2 SYGVNS. The CDR3 sequence is CASSLGEEKLFF. In DNA, the CDR3 is TGTGCCAGCAGTTTGGGGGAAGAAAAACTGTTTTTT. Full variable domain (missing parts from reference TRBV25-1 and TRBJ1-4): EADIYQTPRYLVIGTGKKITLECSQTMGHDKMYWYQQDPGMELHLIHYSYGVNSTEKGDLSSESTVSRIRTEHFPLTLESARPSHTSQYLCASSLGEEKLFFGSGTQLSVL.

The J gene is TRBJ2-3, the V gene TRBV4-1, with D unclear. The V gene lost 0 bases and the J gene lost 1 base, with 26 bases spanning the gap. Germline-derived CDR1 and CDR2 are MGHRA and YSYEKL. The CDR3 consists of 21 residues. CDR3 residues: CASSQDEFGSWGSVGTDTQYF. CDR3 in DNA: TGCGCCAGCAGCCAAGATGAGTTCGGAAGCTGGGGAAGTGTCGGCACAGATACGCAGTATTTT.

The rearrangement uses TRBV4-2 and TRBJ2-3; 9 bases align to TRBD2. CDR3 length: 19 amino acids. Germline loops: CDR1 LGHNA, CDR2 YNFKEQ. V lost 0 bases and J lost 0; bases outside the gene matches: 10. The CDR3 loop reads CASSQDRTLAGLSTDTQYF. The CDR3 nucleotides are TGTGCCAGCAGCCAAGATCGGACGCTAGCGGGATTAAGCACAGATACGCAGTATTTT.

The chain uses TRBV7-9 and TRBJ1-1; weak D call: TRBD1 (5 bases). The CDR3 extends over 14 amino acids. Germline assignment: CDR1 SEHNR and CDR2 FQNEAQ (reference sequence). V lost 3 bases and J 7 bases, leaving 15 bases between the germline ends. The CDR3 region is CASSLAGQYFEAFF. The CDR3 coding sequence is TGTGCCAGCAGCTTGGCGGGGCAGTACTTTGAAGCTTTCTTT.

This chain links TRBV3-1 (or the pseudogene TRBV3-2) with TRBJ1-3; D not resolved. This CDR3 region has 21 residues. Looked up from germline, CDR1 is LGHDT and CDR2 is YNNKEL (reference sequence). Trimming pared 0 bases from V and 4 bases from J, leaving 28 bases between. This CDR3 reads CASSQDGARKTRSGRGNTIYF. The CDR3, as DNA: TGTGCCAGCAGCCAAGACGGAGCCCGAAAGACGCGGTCGGGGAGAGGAAACACCATATATTTT.

This chain uses TRBV30 with TRBJ1-1; no reliable D call. This CDR3 spans 13 amino acids. CDR1 GTSNPN and CDR2 SVGIG come from the germline V gene (reference sequence). V lost 2 bases to trimming and J lost 1 base, with 8 bases between them. The CDR3, as DNA: TGTGCCTGGAGTATATTCACGAACACTGAAGCTTTCTTT. As protein: CAWSIFTNTEAFF.

The V and J genes are TRBV6-1 and TRBJ1-2, with unresolved D. CDR3 length: 14 residues. Looked up from germline, CDR1 is MNHNS and CDR2 is SASEGT. Trimming pared 1 base from V and 8 bases from J, leaving 14 bases between. This CDR3 reads CASSEGHRSGGYTF. DNA for the CDR3: TGTGCCAGCAGTGAAGGTCACCGTTCAGGCGGCTACACCTTC.

The rearrangement links TRBV19 to TRBJ2-7; no reliable D call. The CDR3 length is 13 residues. The germline V gene encodes CDR1 LNHDA and CDR2 SQIVND (reference sequence). V gave up 1 base and J gave up 5 bases, with 9 bases separating them. The CDR3: CASSIVAAHEQYF. In DNA, the CDR3 is TGTGCCAGTAGTATAGTGGCCGCCCACGAGCAGTACTTC.

The rearrangement uses TRBV27 and TRBJ1-5; 7 positions agree with TRBD1. Germline CDR1 is MNHEY and CDR2 is SMNVEV (reference sequence). The CDR3 is 13 amino acids. Unmatched junction bases numbered 7, after V lost 8 bases and J lost 6 bases. The CDR3 DNA sequence: TGTGCCAGCGCCGACAGGGTCGGTCAGCCCCAGCATTTT. Amino acids: CASADRVGQPQHF.

The count of this clone is one. The chain couples TRBV5-1 to TRBJ1-1; the D is unclear. Germline-derived CDR1 and CDR2 are SGHRS and YFSETQ. The CDR3 covers 12 residues. The V end lost 2 bases, the J end lost 3 bases, and 5 bases lay between the germline ends. CDR3 in amino acids: CASSFFDTEAFF. The CDR3 region has the DNA TGCGCCAGCAGCTTTTTCGACACTGAAGCTTTCTTT.

The chain has TRBV18 and TRBJ1-4; D gene unclear. This CDR3 is built from 14 residues. CDR1 and CDR2 from the germline V gene are KGHSH and LQKENI. The V and J ends lost 3 bases and 2 bases respectively, with 7 bases between them. Here the CDR3 reads CASSPSGTNEKLFF. The CDR3 DNA sequence: TGTGCCAGCTCACCGTCTGGGACTAATGAAAAACTGTTTTTT.

J is TRBJ1-2 and V is TRBV6-5; D gene ambiguous. Trimming removed 2 bases from V and 7 bases from J, with 20 bases in between. The CDR3 has 16 amino acids. Germline V CDR1 and CDR2: MNHEY, SVGAGI. This CDR3 reads CASSYGRGFRGGGYTF. CDR3 sequence (DNA): TGTGCCAGCAGTTACGGTCGGGGTTTTCGAGGTGGTGGCTACACCTTC.

The chain links TRBV19 to TRBJ2-2, with 14 bases identical to TRBD2. The CDR3 is made up of 19 amino acids. Germline values: CDR1 LNHDA, CDR2 SQIVND (reference sequence). Losses at the gene ends were 6 bases for V and 1 base for J; bases not matched to a gene: 10. The CDR3, as DNA: TGTGCCAGTAGGCCTTCTGGGACTAGCGGGAGTTGGAACACCGGGGAGCTGTTTTTT. It specifies CASRPSGTSGSWNTGELFF.

About this clone itself: Other nucleotide sequences in the sample specify the same CDR3. The V call is TRBV30, the J call TRBJ2-3; D could derive from TRBD1 or TRBD2 (5 bases each). Per germline, CDR1 GTSNPN and CDR2 SVGIG (reference sequence). The CDR3 consists of 15 residues. Trimming pared 0 bases from V and 0 bases from J, leaving 10 bases between. The CDR3, as DNA: TGTGCCTGGAGTGTCTGGGGGAGTAGCACAGATACGCAGTATTTT. Translated, it gives CAWSVWGSSTDTQYF.

The chain links TRBV28 to TRBJ1-2; TRBD1 matches 10 bases. Per germline, CDR1 MDHEN and CDR2 SYDVKM. The length of the CDR3 is 15 residues. V lost 2 bases to trimming and J lost 7 bases; unmatched junction nucleotides: 7. The CDR3 nucleotides are TGTGCCAGCAGTTTAGGTGACAGGGGGCAAGCTGGCTACACCTTC. Translating gives CASSLGDRGQAGYTF.

The CDR3, as DNA: TGTGCCAGTAGTTGGACAGAGGTTTCACCCCTCCACTTT. It codes for CASSWTEVSPLHF. The V call is TRBV19, the J call TRBJ1-6, with a tentative D call TRBD1 (6 bases). CDR1 is LNHDA and CDR2 is SQIVND in the germline V gene (reference sequence). This CDR3 spans 13 amino acids. V lost 5 bases to trimming and J lost 9 bases, with 11 bases between them.

The chain has TRBV3-1 (or the pseudogene TRBV3-2) and TRBJ2-2; TRBD1 might be the D (6 bases). V was cut by 4 bases and J by 6 bases, with 12 bases left in between. In germline, CDR1 is LGHDT, CDR2 YNNKEL (reference sequence). The CDR3 is 14 residues long. CDR3 in amino acids: CASSRGYRAGELFF. CDR3 bases: TGTGCCAGCAGCCGGGGTTACAGGGCCGGGGAGCTGTTTTTT.

Concerning this clone: This may stem from a read error, because a much larger clone lies one nucleotide away. The chain recombines TRBV11-2 with TRBJ2-1; the D is unclear. This CDR3 has 13 amino acids. In germline, CDR1 is SGHAT, CDR2 FQNNGV. The V gene lost 3 bases and the J gene lost 4 bases, with 7 bases spanning the gap. The chain's CDR3 is CASSLAVYNEQFF. In DNA form, the CDR3 reads TGTGCCAGCAGCTTGGCGGTTTACAATGAGCAGTTCTTC.

The chain carries TRBV28 and TRBJ1-2, with D possibly being TRBD1 (5 bases). The germline V and J ends were trimmed by 1 base and 8 bases, with 11 bases remaining between them. This CDR3 has 13 amino acids. Per germline, CDR1 MDHEN and CDR2 SYDVKM. The CDR3: CASSLYRGFGYTF. The CDR3 nucleotides are TGTGCCAGCAGTTTATATCGGGGGTTCGGCTACACCTTC.